These 32 T cell receptor beta chains were sequenced from one sample in a study of blood T cells in healthy people across ages. Combining a sample-barcoded 5' primer with a J-beta primer mix, a second PCR ran for about 6 to 12 cycles. TCRdb independently ran MiXCR on the 5' RACE reads; one entry per CDR3 protein. This table holds roughly 1 million distinct CDR3 sequences, about 23% found once. The sample was also reused in another study, on T cells of mothers and their children.

The sequenced sample consisted of blood. Source of these receptors: a girl aged 2 to 9 in good health.

The CDR3: CASSPLSLAAYNEQFF. The DNA of the CDR3 is TGTGCCAGCTCTCCCCTCTCGCTAGCGGCCTACAATGAGCAGTTCTTC. The chain combines TRBV2 with TRBJ2-1; 7 bases fit TRBD2. V shed 8 bases, J shed 2 bases, and the junction held 12 bases outside the gene matches. CDR1 SNHLY and CDR2 FYNNEI come from the germline V gene. There are 16 residues in the CDR3.

This clonotype showed up many times. The genes are TRBV13 and TRBJ2-5; 9 bases match TRBD1. Matching the DNA end better, TRBJ2-7 makes the J call doubtful. Germline CDR1 and CDR2: PRHDT and FYEKMQ (reference sequence). The CDR3 consists of 13 residues. CDR3: CASSVTGGYEQYF. Written as DNA, the CDR3 is TGTGCCAGCAGCGTGACAGGGGGATACGAGCAGTACTTC.

This clonotype was detected a few times. The chain links TRBV6-5 to TRBJ1-2; 7 positions match TRBD1. CDR3 length equals 14 residues. Germline-derived CDR1 and CDR2 are MNHEY and SVGAGI. Unmatched junction bases numbered 13, after V lost 5 bases and J lost 10 bases. The CDR3 here is CASSRDSGARDYTF. The CDR3 bases are TGTGCCAGCAGTAGGGACAGCGGGGCCAGGGACTACACCTTC.

V is TRBV4-1 and J is TRBJ2-3, with 7 nucleotides matching TRBD2. CDR1 is MGHRA, CDR2 YSYEKL, per germline. The CDR3 contains 15 residues. The V gene end was trimmed by 1 base and the J gene end by 5 bases; junction bases not matched to a gene: 6. As DNA, the CDR3 is TGCGCCAGCAGCCAAGGAGACGGGAGGAGAGATACGCAGTATTTT. Translation: CASSQGDGRRDTQYF.

The chain carries TRBV5-1 and TRBJ2-7; TRBD1 matches at 8 bases. The germline V gene has CDR1 SGHRS and CDR2 YFSETQ. The CDR3 length is 14 residues. Trimming removed 4 bases from V and 7 bases from J; junction bases left unmatched: 10. CDR3 DNA: TGCGCCAGCAGCCCGGGACAGGCTTTGGGGGAGCAGTACTTC. Translating it yields CASSPGQALGEQYF.

There are a few counts of this clonotype. J is TRBJ2-1 and V is TRBV27, with 9 positions matching TRBD2. V lost 8 bases, J lost 5 bases, and 7 bases stayed unmatched. Germline CDR1 reads MNHEY; CDR2 reads SMNVEV (reference sequence). This CDR3 region has 14 residues. CDR3 sequence: CASSTSGINNEQFF. Here the CDR3 DNA reads TGTGCCAGCTCGACTAGCGGTATAAACAATGAGCAGTTCTTC.

This clonotype was seen a few times. This sequence joins TRBV4-3 and TRBJ2-5; D not certain. Judging by the DNA end, TRBJ2-7 fits better; the J call may be wrong. The germline gives CDR1 LGHNA, CDR2 YSLEER. CDR3 length equals 14 residues. CDR3 nucleotide sequence: TGCGCCAGCAGCCAAGATTTCAGCTCCTACGAGCAGTACTTC. Encoded protein: CASSQDFSSYEQYF.

This rearrangement joins TRBV5-5 to TRBJ2-5; 10 bases are a match to TRBD1. CDR3 length: 16 residues. Per germline, CDR1 SGHKS and CDR2 YYEKEE (reference sequence). V dropped 4 bases and J dropped 3; count of bases not matched to a gene: 9. The CDR3 sequence is CASSHRDRGVEETQYF. In DNA form, the CDR3 reads TGTGCCAGCAGCCATCGGGACAGGGGAGTTGAAGAGACCCAGTACTTC.

The chain recombines TRBV7-2 with TRBJ1-2; D is possibly TRBD1 (5 bases). V was clipped by 1 base and J by 3 bases, with 9 bases between them. The germline CDR1 and CDR2 sequences are SGHTA and FQGNSA. CDR3 length equals 14 residues. The CDR3 region is CASSLEDSHYGYTF. The CDR3 coding sequence is TGTGCCAGCAGCTTAGAAGACAGCCACTATGGCTACACCTTC.

The V call is TRBV13, the J call TRBJ2-5; D remains ambiguous. The CDR3 covers 13 residues. V lost 2 bases, J lost 3 bases, and 7 bases lay in between. Germline assignment: CDR1 PRHDT and CDR2 FYEKMQ (reference sequence). The CDR3 sequence: CASSLTVEETQYF. The CDR3, as DNA: TGTGCCAGCAGCTTAACGGTCGAAGAGACCCAGTACTTC.

The rearrangement uses TRBV20-1 and TRBJ1-4; the D is unclear. V dropped 0 bases and J dropped 0 bases, with 8 bases sitting between them. Looked up from germline, CDR1 is DFQATT and CDR2 is SNEGSKA (reference sequence). The CDR3 runs 15 residues. CDR3 amino acids: CSARDSAATNEKLFF. CDR3 nucleotides: TGCAGTGCTAGAGATTCGGCAGCAACTAATGAAAAACTGTTTTTT.

This clonotype has more than one count but fewer than ten. The rearrangement uses TRBV7-8 and TRBJ2-5; D remains unclear. Germline V lookup: CDR1 SGHVS, CDR2 FQNEAQ. This CDR3 has 13 amino acids. Trimming left V 2 bases short and J 3 bases short, with 7 bases between. The CDR3 DNA is TGTGCCAGCAGCTTATGGCAGGAAGAGACCCAGTACTTC. It is translated as CASSLWQEETQYF.

This rearrangement joins TRBV29-1 to TRBJ2-2, with TRBD2 identical over 8 bases. The CDR3 length is 14 residues. The V gene's germline CDR1 is SQVTM and CDR2 ANQGSEA. Trimming took 7 bases from V and 5 from J; bases not matched to a gene: 9. In nucleotides, the CDR3 is TGCAGCGCCCCTCGCCGGGAGGGTACCGGGGAGCTGTTTTTT. It is translated as CSAPRREGTGELFF.

To note about this clonotype: The germline gene is not matched at one end of the junction; a read error may be the cause. The gene calls are TRBV5-5 and TRBJ2-5; TRBD2 might be the D (5 bases). This CDR3 has 15 residues. CDR1 is SGHKS, CDR2 YYEKEE, per germline (reference sequence). CDR3 bases: TGTGCCAGCAGGTTGGAGTGGACCGGGGAATGGACCCAGTACTTC. As protein: CASRLEWTGEWTQYF.

This clonotype has a handful of counts. The V gene is TRBV20-1, the J gene TRBJ2-1; 13 bases agree with TRBD2. The CDR3 is 18 residues long. The germline CDR1 and CDR2 sequences are DFQATT and SNEGSKA (reference sequence). Trimming removed 3 bases from V and 0 bases from J; junction bases left unmatched: 8. CDR3 in amino acids: CSASRLAGGLYSYNEQFF. For the CDR3, the DNA is TGCAGTGCTAGTAGACTAGCGGGAGGACTATACTCCTACAATGAGCAGTTCTTC.

A few counts support this clonotype. The genes are TRBV29-1 and TRBJ1-3; D not certain. The V end lost 4 bases, the J end lost 0 bases, and 4 bases lay between the germline ends. CDR3 length: 12 amino acids. Germline CDR1 SQVTM, CDR2 ANQGSEA. The DNA of the CDR3 is TGCAGCGTTGTACTCTCTGGAAACACCATATATTTT. This encodes CSVVLSGNTIYF.

The sample holds many counts of this clonotype. The CDR3 DNA is TGTGCCAGCAGTTTATATGTGGGAGAGCAGTACTTC. Its translation: CASSLYVGEQYF. The rearrangement links TRBV28 to TRBJ2-7; D gene unclear. There are 12 residues in the CDR3. CDR1 and CDR2 (germline): MDHEN, SYDVKM. V was trimmed by 1 base and J by 7 bases, leaving 8 bases between them.

This chain links TRBV4-1 with TRBJ2-5, with D tentatively TRBD1 (6 bases). The DNA end is a closer match to TRBJ2-7, so the J assignment may be wrong. CDR3 length equals 17 residues. CDR1 and CDR2 (germline): MGHRA, YSYEKL. CDR3 coding DNA: TGCGCCAGCAGCGCTCTAAACAGGGAGCTTTTTACCTACGAGCAGTACTTC. It translates to CASSALNRELFTYEQYF.

The genes are TRBV5-6 and TRBJ1-2; 8 nucleotides agree with TRBD1. CDR1 and CDR2 (germline): SGHDT, YYEEEE. This CDR3 is built from 14 residues. With V trimmed by 6 bases and J by 4 bases, 8 bases remained unmatched. CDR3 region: CASNPTGEFYGYTF. The CDR3 DNA is TGTGCCAGCAACCCGACAGGGGAGTTCTATGGCTACACCTTC.

The chain links TRBV5-6 to TRBJ1-2; no clear D. The length of the CDR3 is 14 residues. The V end lost 2 bases, the J end lost 8 bases, and 16 bases lay between the germline ends. Looked up from germline, CDR1 is SGHDT and CDR2 is YYEEEE. CDR3 region: CASSFRGGGIGYTF. Here the CDR3 DNA reads TGTGCCAGCAGCTTTCGGGGTGGAGGTATCGGCTACACCTTC.

This clonotype came up a few times. The rearrangement uses TRBV29-1 and TRBJ1-4; D is undetermined. Between the trimmed V and J ends, which lost 4 bases and 7 bases, there was a span of 10 bases. From germline, CDR1 is SQVTM and CDR2 ANQGSEA. This CDR3 comprises 12 residues. The CDR3 DNA reads as TGCAGCGTTGTTGGGATGGGTGAAAAACTGTTTTTT. Translating it yields CSVVGMGEKLFF.

The rearrangement links TRBV28 to TRBJ2-2; TRBD1 aligns across 8 bases. This CDR3 is built from 15 residues. Germline lookup yields CDR1 MDHEN and CDR2 SYDVKM. V lost 9 bases and J lost 5; bases outside the gene matches: 11. CDR3 amino acids: CASGPRTGTTGELFF. CDR3 in DNA: TGTGCCAGTGGTCCCCGGACAGGGACTACCGGGGAGCTGTTTTTT. Variable domain in full (rest from reference TRBV28 and TRBJ2-2): DVKVTQSSRYLVKRTGEKVFLECVQDMDHENMFWYRQDPGLGLRLIYFSYDVKMKEKGDIPEGYSVSREKKERFSLILESASTNQTSMYLCASGPRTGTTGELFFGEGSRLTVL.

This clonotype was observed a few times. This chain joins TRBV2 and TRBJ2-5; 8 bases align to TRBD2. CDR3 length: 14 amino acids. The germline gives CDR1 SNHLY, CDR2 FYNNEI. The V segment lost 4 bases and the J segment 4 bases; nucleotides outside the gene matches: 5. The chain's CDR3 is CASSVGRAPETQYF. In DNA, the CDR3 is TGTGCCAGCAGTGTCGGGAGGGCCCCAGAGACCCAGTACTTC.

V gene TRBV12-5 combines with J gene TRBJ1-1, with a tentative D call TRBD1 (5 bases). CDR3 length: 14 amino acids. The germline V gene has CDR1 LGHNT and CDR2 FRNRAP. Trimming took off 5 bases at V and 5 bases at J, with 15 bases between the two ends. The CDR3 DNA reads as TGTGCTAGTGGTGAGGGGCGGAGGGAAACTGAAGCTTTCTTT. It codes for CASGEGRRETEAFF.

J is TRBJ2-1 and V is TRBV10-2; perhaps TRBD2 as D (5 bases). The V gene lost 7 bases and the J gene lost 2 bases, with 9 bases spanning the gap. The CDR3 spans 13 residues. From germline, CDR1 is WSHSY and CDR2 SAAADI. The CDR3 protein is CASKDLTYNEQFF. The CDR3, as DNA: TGCGCCAGCAAGGACTTAACCTACAATGAGCAGTTCTTC.

This clonotype came up a few times. At one end the junction does not follow the germline gene, possibly because of a read error. The rearrangement uses TRBV4-3 and TRBJ2-5, with 8 nucleotides matching TRBD2. The DNA matches TRBJ2-1 better at its end, which makes the J call doubtful. CDR3 size: 17 residues. In germline, CDR1 is LGHNA, CDR2 YSLEER. CDR3 amino acids: CASSQGYVAGGYNEQFF. CDR3 sequence (DNA): TGCGCCAGCAGCCAAGGGTACGTGGCGGGGGGATACAACGAGCAGTTCTTC.

The V call is TRBV2, the J call TRBJ1-2; D is uncertain. V was trimmed by 7 bases and J by 1 base, leaving 7 bases between them. Germline-derived CDR1 and CDR2 are SNHLY and FYNNEI. This CDR3 spans 12 amino acids. The CDR3 region has the DNA TGTGCCAGCAACCCCCTTAACTATGGCTACACCTTC. It encodes CASNPLNYGYTF.

This chain connects TRBV4-3 to TRBJ2-5; weak D call: TRBD2 (5 bases). The CDR3 length is 15 residues. V lost 0 bases and J lost 1, with 9 bases in between. Germline CDR1 and CDR2: LGHNA and YSLEER. The CDR3 sequence: CASSQDNGVQETQYF. In nucleotides, the CDR3 is TGCGCCAGCAGCCAAGATAACGGGGTCCAAGAGACCCAGTACTTC.

The chain employs TRBV28 and TRBJ2-7, with D unclear. Trimming stripped 10 bases from V and 3 bases from J, with 22 bases between. This CDR3 is built from 15 residues. Germline loops: CDR1 MDHEN, CDR2 SYDVKM. This CDR3 reads CATRSPSLSHYEQYF. CDR3 bases: TGTGCCACGCGGAGTCCAAGCCTGTCTCACTACGAGCAGTACTTC.

V gene TRBV29-1 combines with J gene TRBJ1-3; D unclear. Germline lookup yields CDR1 SQVTM and CDR2 ANQGSEA. The CDR3 is 14 residues long. Trimming took off 4 bases at V and 4 bases at J, with 14 bases between the two ends. The DNA for the CDR3 is TGCAGCGTTGTTCTTTTCGATCCAGGAAACACCATATATTTT. Its protein is CSVVLFDPGNTIYF.

This clonotype has more than one count but fewer than ten. The chain joins TRBV20-1 to TRBJ2-1, with 12 bases aligning to TRBD2. V shed 3 bases, J shed 4 bases, and the junction held 7 bases outside the gene matches. This CDR3 has 16 residues. Looked up from germline, CDR1 is DFQATT and CDR2 is SNEGSKA (reference sequence). The CDR3 spells CSASSLGLAGYNEQFF. The DNA for the CDR3 is TGCAGTGCTAGCTCCCTCGGACTAGCGGGATACAATGAGCAGTTCTTC.

The CDR3 loop reads CASSQVGTQGETQYF. The CDR3 DNA is TGTGCCAGCAGCCAGGTCGGGACCCAGGGAGAGACCCAGTACTTC. The rearrangement links TRBV11-2 to TRBJ2-5; D might be TRBD1 or TRBD2, each matching 5 bases. Looked up from germline, CDR1 is SGHAT and CDR2 is FQNNGV. Deletions cut 5 bases from V and 4 bases from J, with 17 bases between. CDR3 length equals 15 residues.